This TCR beta chain was sequenced for a study of blood T cell repertoires in COVID-19. Study details: Specimens from acute and convalescent COVID-19 originated in the United States, Italy and Spain.

With 2 bases clipped from V and 6 bases from J, the junction kept 9 bases outside the gene matches. CDR1 and CDR2 from the germline V gene are GTSNPN and SVGIG (reference sequence). The CDR3 has 16 amino acids. In the study's own analysis: Quantification of nucleated cells was approximated via reference gene primer amplification. Assay used: immunoSEQ multiplex PCR; TCRdb lists only in-frame clones, some missing. V and J calls and clone size are copied from that table; D and trimming were computed from the DNA. The table lists around 42,000 clones, 70% to 85% of them singletons. Sequenced input: peripheral blood. The J gene is TRBJ2-3, the V gene TRBV30, with TRBD2 identical over 12 bases. The TCR comes from a woman aged 55-69 years with acute or convalescent COVID-19. As DNA, the CDR3 is TGTGCCTGGAGTCAAGGACTAGCGGGACCCAAGGATACGCAGTATTTT. Amino acid sequence: CAWSQGLAGPKDTQYF.